One and the same sample provided the 20 T cell receptor beta chains below, sequenced in a study of cytomegalovirus exposure and HLA in healthy donors. Use of 60 Vbeta and 13 Jbeta primers characterized the PCR. Generated by immunoSEQ multiplex PCR, the TCRdb table keeps only in-frame clones and is missing some. The table has roughly 190,000 clones, roughly 80% seen once. The specimen sequenced was PBMCs. Receptors originate from a woman aged 18-35 years in good health and CMV-seronegative.

This chain joins TRBV19 and TRBJ1-2; TRBD1 aligns across 11 bases. With V trimmed by 6 bases and J by 0 bases, 0 bases remained unmatched. Germline V gene data show CDR1 as LNHDA and CDR2 as SQIVND (reference sequence). The CDR3 sequence is 14 residues long. CDR3 DNA sequence: TGTGCCAGTAGGGGACAGGGGGCTAACTATGGCTACACCTTC. Protein product: CASRGQGANYGYTF.

The gene calls are TRBV4-3 and TRBJ1-1; D possibly corresponds to TRBD1 (6 bases). The length of the CDR3 is 15 residues. Germline V lookup: CDR1 LGHNA, CDR2 YSLEER. The ends were cut back, 2 bases at V and 3 bases at J, with 13 bases in the middle. This CDR3 is CASSQSTGLDTEAFF. The CDR3 bases are TGCGCCAGCAGCCAAAGTACAGGGTTGGACACTGAAGCTTTCTTT.

This clone was recorded a few times. The chain recombines TRBV5-4 with TRBJ1-2; TRBD1 agrees at 8 bases. V lost 0 bases, J lost 1 base, and 2 bases stayed unmatched. The CDR3 is 15 amino acids. CDR1 and CDR2 from the germline V gene are SGHNT and YYREEE (reference sequence). In DNA form, the CDR3 reads TGTGCCAGCAGCTTGGGGGACAGGAGTAACTATGGCTACACCTTC. Protein product: CASSLGDRSNYGYTF.

In nucleotides, the CDR3 is TGTGCCAGCAGTGCCTCCCAGGGGGCAATCCAACCCCAGCATTTT. Translation: CASSASQGAIQPQHF. The rearrangement links TRBV27 to TRBJ1-5; 8 nucleotides match TRBD1. CDR1 and CDR2 (germline): MNHEY, SMNVEV (reference sequence). The CDR3 loop spans 15 amino acids. V lost 5 bases, J lost 10 bases, and 13 bases stayed unmatched.

With respect to this clone: Other nucleotide sequences from this sample produce the same CDR3. The genes are TRBV28 and TRBJ1-1, with TRBD1 identical over 8 bases. Germline trimming cut 3 bases from V and 2 bases from J; bases unmatched to any gene: 2. The CDR3 is 14 residues long. Germline CDR1 is MDHEN and CDR2 is SYDVKM. CDR3 amino acids: CASSFGQGNTEAFF. For the CDR3, the DNA is TGTGCCAGCAGTTTCGGACAGGGTAACACTGAAGCTTTCTTT.

This chain connects TRBV29-1 to TRBJ2-7, with D possibly being TRBD2 (6 bases). The CDR3 loop spans 12 amino acids. Germline V gives CDR1 SQVTM, CDR2 ANQGSEA. Trimming left V 3 bases short and J 2 bases short, with 8 bases between. The CDR3 nucleotides are TGCAGCGTTGAGGAGGGGCCCTACGAGCAGTACTTC. Encoded protein: CSVEEGPYEQYF.

The rearrangement links TRBV7-6 to TRBJ1-2; D call uncertain. The CDR3 extends over 14 amino acids. The germline gives CDR1 SGHVS, CDR2 FNYEAQ. V shed 5 bases and J shed 0 bases, with 10 bases lying between them. This CDR3 is CASSPTAANYGYTF. The CDR3 DNA follows: TGTGCCAGCAGCCCTACAGCGGCTAACTATGGCTACACCTTC. The full variable domain, with the rest looked up from reference TRBV7-6 and TRBJ1-2, is GAGVSQSPRYKVTKRGQDVALRCDPISGHVSLYWYRQALGQGPEFLTYFNYEAQQDKSGLPNDRFSAERPEGSISTLTIQRTEQRDSAMYRCASSPTAANYGYTFGSGTRLTVV.

This chain connects TRBV4-1 to TRBJ2-1, with D unclear. Trimming left V 4 bases short and J 10 bases short, with 20 bases between. CDR1 and CDR2 from the germline V gene are MGHRA and YSYEKL. The CDR3 length is 15 residues. CDR3 bases: TGCGCCAGCAGCCGGTCTTCCCCCCAATCGGAGGAGCAGTTCTTC. Its protein is CASSRSSPQSEEQFF.

The V gene is TRBV9, the J gene TRBJ2-1; TRBD2 matches at 7 bases. This CDR3 has 14 residues. V lost 2 bases and J lost 3; bases outside the gene matches: 2. CDR1 and CDR2 from the germline V gene are SGDLS and YYNGEE. The CDR3 DNA follows: TGTGCCAGCAGCGTGTCTAGCGGCTACAATGAGCAGTTCTTC. Translated, it gives CASSVSSGYNEQFF.

The rearrangement uses TRBV6-1 and TRBJ1-4, with D unresolved. CDR3 length equals 12 residues. The V gene lost 4 bases and the J gene lost 4 bases, with 4 bases spanning the gap. Germline V gene lookup returns CDR1 MNHNS and CDR2 SASEGT. CDR3 nucleotides: TGTGCCAGCAGTGCCGGTAATGAAAAACTGTTTTTT. It encodes CASSAGNEKLFF.

V usage is TRBV7-9 and J usage is TRBJ1-5, with D maybe TRBD1 (5 bases). The CDR3 is 13 amino acids. Germline loops: CDR1 SEHNR, CDR2 FQNEAQ (reference sequence). Between the trimmed V and J ends, which lost 4 bases and 5 bases, there was a span of 9 bases. In DNA, the CDR3 is TGTGCCAGCAGCTCGAAAGGGGATCAGCCCCAGCATTTT. It specifies CASSSKGDQPQHF.

The J gene is TRBJ1-2, the V gene TRBV5-6, with a tentative D call TRBD1 (5 bases). CDR1 is SGHDT and CDR2 is YYEEEE in the germline V gene. V was pared by 0 bases and J by 0 bases, with 12 bases between. The CDR3 loop spans 16 amino acids. As DNA, the CDR3 is TGTGCCAGCAGCTTGGGCGCGGGGCCAGCTAACTATGGCTACACCTTC. It codes for CASSLGAGPANYGYTF.

The chain joins TRBV7-2 to TRBJ2-7; 8 bases align to TRBD2. CDR3 length equals 16 residues. Germline CDR1 SGHTA, CDR2 FQGNSA. V gave up 5 bases and J gave up 3 bases; unmatched junction bases: 12. The CDR3: CASSLKVAGGGYEQYF. The CDR3 bases are TGTGCCAGCAGCCTCAAGGTGGCGGGAGGAGGCTACGAGCAGTACTTC.

V is TRBV19 and J is TRBJ1-2; 11 nucleotides line up with TRBD1. V trimming: 3 bases; J trimming: 2 bases; junction bases outside the gene matches: 14. CDR1 and CDR2 (germline): LNHDA, SQIVND (reference sequence). The CDR3 is 19 residues long. The CDR3 sequence: CASSIGTGGFGERNYGYTF. The CDR3 nucleotides are TGTGCCAGTAGTATTGGGACAGGGGGTTTTGGAGAAAGGAACTATGGCTACACCTTC. The whole variable domain, filled in from reference TRBV19 and TRBJ1-2, reads DGGITQSPKYLFRKEGQNVTLSCEQNLNHDAMYWYRQDPGQGLRLIYYSQIVNDFQKGDIAEGYSVSREKKESFPLTVTSAQKNPTAFYLCASSIGTGGFGERNYGYTFGSGTRLTVV.

The chain combines TRBV5-1 with TRBJ2-1; TRBD1 aligns across 7 bases. Per germline, CDR1 SGHRS and CDR2 YFSETQ. CDR3 length: 14 amino acids. V shed 4 bases, J shed 1 base, and the junction held 2 bases outside the gene matches. The DNA for the CDR3 is TGCGCCAGCAGCCCAGGGGGTTCCTACAATGAGCAGTTCTTC. This encodes CASSPGGSYNEQFF.

V and J are TRBV27 and TRBJ2-7; 9 bases fit TRBD1. CDR3 length: 17 residues. CDR1 and CDR2 (germline): MNHEY, SMNVEV (reference sequence). V shed 2 bases, J shed 0 bases, and the junction held 8 bases outside the gene matches. The CDR3 DNA follows: TGTGCCAGCAGTTTAAGGGGACAGGGTATGAGCTCCTACGAGCAGTACTTC. Translation: CASSLRGQGMSSYEQYF.

A note on this clone: The junction departs from the called germline gene at one end, perhaps through a read error. V is TRBV7-9 and J is TRBJ1-2; the match to TRBD1 covers 8 bases. CDR3 length: 14 residues. Germline V gene sequence: CDR1 SEHNR, CDR2 FQNEAQ (reference sequence). The CDR3 sequence: CSSSLVQGAVGYTF. The CDR3 DNA reads TGTTCCAGCAGCTTAGTTCAGGGGGCGGTTGGCTACACCTTC.

The chain uses TRBV10-3 and TRBJ1-5; D is possibly TRBD1 (5 bases). The ends were cut back, 11 bases at V and 5 bases at J, with 19 bases in the middle. The germline V gene has CDR1 ENHRY and CDR2 SYGVKD. CDR3 length: 14 amino acids. Written as DNA, the CDR3 is TGTGCCGCCGGGCCAAGGGGAAGTGATCAGCCCCAGCATTTT. This sequence encodes CAAGPRGSDQPQHF.

The chain uses TRBV6-1 and TRBJ1-6; no firm D call. The CDR3 loop spans 13 amino acids. The ends were cut back, 7 bases at V and 8 bases at J, with 12 bases in the middle. CDR1 and CDR2 from the germline V gene are MNHNS and SASEGT. CDR3 region: CASNRESDSPLHF. The CDR3, as DNA: TGTGCCAGCAATCGGGAATCGGATTCACCCCTCCACTTT.

This clone was seen a few times. V and J are TRBV4-1 and TRBJ2-1; D is unresolved. V shed 4 bases and J shed 2 bases, with 9 bases lying between them. Germline lookup yields CDR1 MGHRA and CDR2 YSYEKL. The CDR3 consists of 14 residues. CDR3 residues: CASSPSYAYNEQFF. The DNA of the CDR3 is TGCGCCAGCAGCCCTAGTTACGCCTACAATGAGCAGTTCTTC.